This T cell receptor beta chain derives from a study of cytomegalovirus exposure and HLA in healthy donors. Study-wide findings and caveats: Reportedly, diagnosis of cytomegalovirus status by the classifier showed high specificity and sensitivity. Association of a missense DCLRE1C variant with TCR beta V- and J-gene trimming was reported in a later analysis.

The CDR3 spans 14 residues. The trim removed 11 bases at V and 3 bases at J, leaving 7 bases unmatched. Germline CDR1 SNHLY, CDR2 FYNNEI. The primer mix had 60 Vbeta and 13 Jbeta primers. The protocol was immunoSEQ multiplex PCR, while the TCRdb copy is restricted to in-frame clones and leaves out a portion. The sample yields about 94,000 clones, approximately 66% seen once. Concerning this clone itself: Its antigen is undetermined.

The donors (healthy individuals) were bone marrow donors. The J gene is TRBJ2-3, the V gene TRBV2; TRBD1 aligns across 11 bases. The source material was PBMCs. The receptor was derived from a man younger than 45 in good health and CMV-seronegative. This CDR3 reads CAVRGTGGTDTQYF. The DNA of the CDR3 is TGTGCCGTACGAGGGACAGGGGGAACAGATACGCAGTATTTT.